A selection of T cell receptor beta chains follows, all from one sample in a study of technical replicates of blood from several donors. This table comes from immunoSEQ multiplex PCR, and its TCRdb copy is limited to in-frame clones, with some not included. This table holds around 61,000 clones, 97% found once. The material sequenced was T cells isolated from PBMCs. The origin of the receptors is a human donor in good health. The CDR3 runs from the conserved cysteine through the conserved F or W. The D gene is left open where the match is weak.

j_gene	d_gene	v_gene	CDR3nt	CDR3aa
TRBJ1-1	.	TRBV2	TGTGCCAGCAGCTTACAGGGACTGAACACTGAAGCTTTCTTT	CASSLQGLNTEAFF
TRBJ2-6	TRBD1	TRBV12-5	TGTGCTAGTGGTTTGGTACTATTCAGGGGGCCCTCTGGGGCCAACGTCCTGACTTTC	CASGLVLFRGPSGANVLTF
TRBJ2-7	TRBD1	TRBV4-1	TGCGCCAGCAGCCAGACTGGACAGGGACGTTACGAGCAGTACTTC	CASSQTGQGRYEQYF
TRBJ1-4	.	TRBV30	TGTGCCTCCCGAACAGGGTTTAATGAAAAACTGTTTTTT	CASRTGFNEKLFF
TRBJ2-5	TRBD2	TRBV10-1	TGCGCCAGCAGTGAGCGGACTAGCGGGAATATCCGAGAGACCCAGTACTTC	CASSERTSGNIRETQYF
TRBJ2-2	.	TRBV5-5	TGTGCCAGCAGCTTGAACCGGGTGGGGGGAACCGGGGAGCTGTTTTTT	CASSLNRVGGTGELFF
TRBJ1-1	.	TRBV7-9	TGTGCCAGCAGCTTAGACAGGGACACTGAAGCTTTCTTT	CASSLDRDTEAFF
TRBJ2-7	TRBD1	TRBV7-9	TGTGCCAGCAGCCCGCGGGACAGGTACGACGAGCAGTACTTC	CASSPRDRYDEQYF
TRBJ1-2	.	TRBV6-5	TGTGCCAGCGGCAGTAACTATGGCTACACCTTC	CASGSNYGYTF
TRBJ1-1	.	TRBV6-5	TGTGCCAGCAGTTACCGCGGGGGAATTGAAGCTTTCTTT	CASSYRGGIEAFF
TRBJ1-2	.	TRBV5-6	TGTGCCAGCAGCTTTTATTCGGGAGGGACCACTCGAAGTAACTATGGCTACACCTTC	CASSFYSGGTTRSNYGYTF
TRBJ2-7	TRBD1	TRBV19	TGTGCCAGTATGGGGACAGGGGTTTATCCTTATTCCTACGAGCAGTACTTC	CASMGTGVYPYSYEQYF
TRBJ2-7	TRBD2	TRBV10-3	TGTGCCATCAGTGCCGGGACTAGCGGGAGGTCGCTACCCTACGAGCAGTACTTC	CAISAGTSGRSLPYEQYF
TRBJ2-3	.	TRBV28	TGTGCCAGCAGCCTTCTACAGGGGAGGTTGGCTAGCACAGATACGCAGTATTTT	CASSLLQGRLASTDTQYF
TRBJ1-2	.	TRBV2	TGTGCCAGCAGGCCCCAGGGTAACTATGGCTACACCTTC	CASRPQGNYGYTF
TRBJ2-1	.	TRBV5-6	TGTGCCAGCAGCTTGCCCCCCGCGTCCTACAATGAGCAGTTCTTC	CASSLPPASYNEQFF
TRBJ1-1	TRBD1	TRBV30	TGTGCCTGGTTGAGACAGGGCGACCTCCGGGACACTGAAGCTTTCTTT	CAWLRQGDLRDTEAFF
TRBJ1-6	.	TRBV25-1	TGTGCCAGCAGTGAGGAGGGTTATAATTCACCCCTCCACTTT	CASSEEGYNSPLHF
TRBJ2-1	TRBD1	TRBV29-1	TGCAGCGTGTGGCCTAAGACAGGGCCCTACAATGAGCAGTTCTTC	CSVWPKTGPYNEQFF
TRBJ1-6	TRBD1	TRBV5-4	TGTGCCAGCAGCGACAGGGGGAATTCACCCCTCCACTTT	CASSDRGNSPLHF